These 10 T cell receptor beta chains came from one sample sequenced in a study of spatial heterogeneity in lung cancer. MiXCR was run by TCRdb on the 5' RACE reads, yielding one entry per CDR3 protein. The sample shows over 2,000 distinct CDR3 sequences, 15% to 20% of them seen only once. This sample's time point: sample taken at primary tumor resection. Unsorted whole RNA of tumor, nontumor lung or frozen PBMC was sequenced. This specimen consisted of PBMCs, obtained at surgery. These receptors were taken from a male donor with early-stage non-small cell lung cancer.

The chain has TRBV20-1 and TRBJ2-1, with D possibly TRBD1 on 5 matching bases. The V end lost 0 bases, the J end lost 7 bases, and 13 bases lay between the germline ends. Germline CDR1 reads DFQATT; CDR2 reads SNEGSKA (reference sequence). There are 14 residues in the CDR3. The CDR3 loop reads CSARDPQGVNEQFF. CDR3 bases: TGCAGTGCTAGAGATCCCCAGGGCGTAAATGAGCAGTTCTTC.

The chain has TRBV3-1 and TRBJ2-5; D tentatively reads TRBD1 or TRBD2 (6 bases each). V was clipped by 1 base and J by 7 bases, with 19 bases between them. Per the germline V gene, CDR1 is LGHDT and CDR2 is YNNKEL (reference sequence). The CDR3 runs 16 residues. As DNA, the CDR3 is TGTGCCAGCAGCCAAGGGGGACTCGACATAGGGGGGACCCAGTACTTC. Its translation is CASSQGGLDIGGTQYF.

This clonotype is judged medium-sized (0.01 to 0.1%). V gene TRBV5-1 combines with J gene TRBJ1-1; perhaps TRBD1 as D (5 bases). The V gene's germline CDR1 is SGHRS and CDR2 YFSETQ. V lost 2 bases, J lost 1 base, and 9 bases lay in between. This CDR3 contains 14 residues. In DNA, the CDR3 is TGCGCCAGCAGCTTTTGGGGGGAGAACACTGAAGCTTTCTTT. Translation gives CASSFWGENTEAFF.

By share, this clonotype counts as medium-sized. The CDR3 DNA reads TGTGCCAGCAGCGCGACAGGCTACGAGCAGTACTTC. Its translation: CASSATGYEQYF. The chain recombines TRBV7-9 with TRBJ2-7; possibly TRBD1 for D (6 bases). This CDR3 is built from 12 residues. Germline CDR1 SEHNR, CDR2 FQNEAQ (reference sequence). V was shortened by 5 bases and J by 3 bases, with 8 bases between the two germline ends.

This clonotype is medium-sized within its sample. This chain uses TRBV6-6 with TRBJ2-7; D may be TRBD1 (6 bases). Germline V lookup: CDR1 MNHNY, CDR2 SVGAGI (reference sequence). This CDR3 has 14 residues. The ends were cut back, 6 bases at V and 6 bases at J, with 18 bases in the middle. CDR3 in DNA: TGTGCCAGCAGACCCCCAGGGGATTCAGGCGAGCAGTACTTC. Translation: CASRPPGDSGEQYF.

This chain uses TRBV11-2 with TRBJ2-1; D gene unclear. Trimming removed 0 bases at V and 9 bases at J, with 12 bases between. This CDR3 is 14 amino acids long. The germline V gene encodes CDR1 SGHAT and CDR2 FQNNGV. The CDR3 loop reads CASSLEGTSREQFF. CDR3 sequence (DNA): TGTGCCAGCAGCTTAGAAGGCACTTCCCGTGAGCAGTTCTTC.

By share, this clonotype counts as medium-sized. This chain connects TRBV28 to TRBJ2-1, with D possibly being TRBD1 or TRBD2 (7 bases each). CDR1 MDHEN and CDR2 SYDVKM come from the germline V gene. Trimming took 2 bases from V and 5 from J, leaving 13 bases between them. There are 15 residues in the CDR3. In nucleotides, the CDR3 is TGTGCCAGCAGTTTAAACAGGGGAGGGAACAATGAGCAGTTCTTC. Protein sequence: CASSLNRGGNNEQFF.

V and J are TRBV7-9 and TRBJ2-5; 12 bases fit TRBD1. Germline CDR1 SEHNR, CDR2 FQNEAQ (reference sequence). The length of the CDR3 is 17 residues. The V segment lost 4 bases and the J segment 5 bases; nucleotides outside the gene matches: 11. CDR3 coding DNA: TGTGCCAGCAGCTCTACTTCCGGGACAGGGGGCTATGAGACCCAGTACTTC. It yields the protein CASSSTSGTGGYETQYF.

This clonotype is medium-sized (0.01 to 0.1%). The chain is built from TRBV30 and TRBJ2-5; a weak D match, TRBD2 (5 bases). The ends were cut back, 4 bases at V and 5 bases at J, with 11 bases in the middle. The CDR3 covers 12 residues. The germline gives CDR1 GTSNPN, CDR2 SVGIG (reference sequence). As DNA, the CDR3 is TGTGCCTGGACGGGGATTCGCGAGACCCAGTACTTC. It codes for CAWTGIRETQYF.

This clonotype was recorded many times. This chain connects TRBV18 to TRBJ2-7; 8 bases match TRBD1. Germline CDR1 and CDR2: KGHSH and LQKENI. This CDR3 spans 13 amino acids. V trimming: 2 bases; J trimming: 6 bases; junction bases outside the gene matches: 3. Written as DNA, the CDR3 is TGTGCCAGCTCACCAGACAGGGGCTCCGAGCAGTACTTC. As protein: CASSPDRGSEQYF.